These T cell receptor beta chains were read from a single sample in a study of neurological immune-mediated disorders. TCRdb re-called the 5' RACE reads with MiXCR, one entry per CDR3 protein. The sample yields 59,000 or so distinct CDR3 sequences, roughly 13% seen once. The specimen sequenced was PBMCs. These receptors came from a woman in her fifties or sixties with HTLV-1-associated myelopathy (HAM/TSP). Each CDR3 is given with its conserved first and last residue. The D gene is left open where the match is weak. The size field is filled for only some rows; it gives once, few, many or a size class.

DNA: TGTGCCAGCAGTTTTACGGGACAGACATACTCTGGGGCCAACGTCCTGACTTTC
CDR3: CASSFTGQTYSGANVLTF
size: many
D: TRBD1
length: 18
J: TRBJ2-6
V: TRBV12-3/TRBV12-4

DNA: TGTGCCAGCAGTTACTCGAGTCCGAACCAGCAGTACTTC
CDR3: CASSYSSPNQQYF
size: many
D: -
length: 13
J: TRBJ2-7
V: TRBV6-2/TRBV6-3

DNA: TGTGCCAGCAGTTGGACCGGGGAGCTGTTTTTT
CDR3: CASSWTGELFF
size: many
D: -
length: 11
J: TRBJ2-2
V: TRBV12-3/TRBV12-4

DNA: TGTGCCAGTAGCAAGAACAGGGGTGGGAACAATGAGCAGTTCTTC
CDR3: CASSKNRGGNNEQFF
size: -
D: TRBD1
length: 15
J: TRBJ2-1
V: TRBV19

DNA: TGCGCCAGCAGCCCCCGTGGGCAGGGGTTTGGCGGGGAGCTGTTTTTT
CDR3: CASSPRGQGFGGELFF
size: many
D: -
length: 16
J: TRBJ2-2
V: TRBV5-1

DNA: TGCAGTGCGCGGAGGACTAGCGGGAGTTGGGATACGCAGTATTTT
CDR3: CSARRTSGSWDTQYF
size: many
D: TRBD2
length: 15
J: TRBJ2-3
V: TRBV20-1

DNA: TGTGCCAGCAGTTACCTCGGACAAAAACTGTTTTTT
CDR3: CASSYLGQKLFF
size: many
D: -
length: 12
J: TRBJ1-4
V: TRBV6-5

DNA: TGTGCCAGCAGGAACGGGGGTGGGAGCCACGAGCAGTACTTC
CDR3: CASRNGGGSHEQYF
size: many
D: -
length: 14
J: TRBJ2-7
V: TRBV6-5

DNA: TGTGCCAACAGCCTCGATATTAGCGGGAGGTACAACAATGAGCAGTTCTTC
CDR3: CANSLDISGRYNNEQFF
size: -
D: TRBD2
length: 17
J: TRBJ2-1
V: TRBV11-1

DNA: TGTGCCAGCAGTTTATTGGGGAAAAATCAGCCCCAGCATTTT
CDR3: CASSLLGKNQPQHF
size: many
D: -
length: 14
J: TRBJ1-5
V: TRBV12-3/TRBV12-4

DNA: TGCAGTGCTAGAATTGACCGCAATCAGCCCCAGCATTTT
CDR3: CSARIDRNQPQHF
size: many
D: -
length: 13
J: TRBJ1-5
V: TRBV20-1